The following is a T cell receptor gamma chain sequence with its context. The antigen remains unidentified. TCRdb re-called the PCR reads via CATT. The repertoire has about 8,700 gamma-chain clones, around 42% of them found once; the top ten carry 2.5%. This record belongs to a study of human gamma delta and Vdelta1 T cells. Points from the study as a whole: Polyclonal Delta One T cells reportedly showed broad cytotoxic targeting of acute myeloid leukemia.

The germline V gene has CDR1 VTNTFY and CDR2 YDVSTARD (reference sequence). The CDR3 is made up of 12 amino acids. The J segment lost 4 bases and the V segment lost 2 bases, leaving 2 bases of the junction unmatched. Sequencing was carried out using Vdelta1 gamma-delta T cells from blood grown in culture (DOT cells). The gene calls are TRGV3 and TRGJ1 or TRGJ2. This sequence originates from a human donor in good health. The chain's CDR3 is CATWDIYYKKLF. The CDR3 DNA reads TGTGCCACCTGGGACATCTATTATAAGAAACTCTTT.